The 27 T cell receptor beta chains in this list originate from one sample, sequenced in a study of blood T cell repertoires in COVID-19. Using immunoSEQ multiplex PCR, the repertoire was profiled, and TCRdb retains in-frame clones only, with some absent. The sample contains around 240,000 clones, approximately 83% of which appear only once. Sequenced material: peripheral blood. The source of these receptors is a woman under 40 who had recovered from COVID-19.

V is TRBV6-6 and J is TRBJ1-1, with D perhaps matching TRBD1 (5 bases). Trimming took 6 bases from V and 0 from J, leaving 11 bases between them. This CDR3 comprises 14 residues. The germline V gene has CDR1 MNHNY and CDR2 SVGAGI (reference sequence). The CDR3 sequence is CASSHQGLNTEAFF. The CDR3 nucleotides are TGTGCCAGCAGCCACCAGGGTCTGAACACTGAAGCTTTCTTT.

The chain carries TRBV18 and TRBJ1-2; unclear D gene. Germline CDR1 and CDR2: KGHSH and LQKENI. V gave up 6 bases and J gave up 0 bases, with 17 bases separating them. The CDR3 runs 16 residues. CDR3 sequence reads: CASSPGVFDPNYGYTF. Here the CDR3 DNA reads TGTGCCAGCTCCCCCGGAGTCTTTGATCCTAACTATGGCTACACCTTC.

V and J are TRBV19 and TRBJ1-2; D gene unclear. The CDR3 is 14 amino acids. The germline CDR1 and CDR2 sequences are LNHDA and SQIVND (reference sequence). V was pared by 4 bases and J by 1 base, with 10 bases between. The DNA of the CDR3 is TGTGCCAGTAGTAGCCGAGGGATTAACTATGGCTACACCTTC. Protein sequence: CASSSRGINYGYTF.

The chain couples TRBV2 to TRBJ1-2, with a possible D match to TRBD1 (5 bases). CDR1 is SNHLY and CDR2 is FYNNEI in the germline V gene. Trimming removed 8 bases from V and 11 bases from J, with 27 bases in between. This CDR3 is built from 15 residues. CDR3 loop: CASSGRLSQRRRYTF. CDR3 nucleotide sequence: TGTGCCAGCTCAGGGCGACTTTCGCAAAGACGTCGATACACCTTC.

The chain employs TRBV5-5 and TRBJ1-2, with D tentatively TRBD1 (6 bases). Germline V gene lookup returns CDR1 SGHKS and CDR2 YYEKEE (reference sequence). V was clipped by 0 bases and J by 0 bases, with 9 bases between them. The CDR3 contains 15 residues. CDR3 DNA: TGTGCCAGCAGCTTGGAGGGGGTTCCTAACTATGGCTACACCTTC. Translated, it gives CASSLEGVPNYGYTF.

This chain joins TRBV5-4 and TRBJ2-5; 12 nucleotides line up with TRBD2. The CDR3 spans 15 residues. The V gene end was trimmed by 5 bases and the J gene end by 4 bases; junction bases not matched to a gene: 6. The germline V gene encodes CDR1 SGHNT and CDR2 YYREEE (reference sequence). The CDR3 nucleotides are TGTGCCAGCAGATCTAGCGGGGGGGCAGGAGAGACCCAGTACTTC. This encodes CASRSSGGAGETQYF.

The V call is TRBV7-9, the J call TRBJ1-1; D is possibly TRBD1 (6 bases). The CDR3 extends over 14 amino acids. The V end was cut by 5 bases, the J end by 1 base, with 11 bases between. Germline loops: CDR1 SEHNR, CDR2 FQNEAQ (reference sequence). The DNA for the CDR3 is TGTGCCAGCAGCCCTTGGGGACAGAACACTGAAGCTTTCTTT. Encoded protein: CASSPWGQNTEAFF.

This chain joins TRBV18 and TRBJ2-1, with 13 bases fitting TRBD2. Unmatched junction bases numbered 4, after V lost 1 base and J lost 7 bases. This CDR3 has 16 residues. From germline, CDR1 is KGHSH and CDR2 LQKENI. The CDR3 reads CASSPRLAGGWNEQFF. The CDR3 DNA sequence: TGTGCCAGCTCACCACGACTAGCGGGGGGTTGGAATGAGCAGTTCTTC.

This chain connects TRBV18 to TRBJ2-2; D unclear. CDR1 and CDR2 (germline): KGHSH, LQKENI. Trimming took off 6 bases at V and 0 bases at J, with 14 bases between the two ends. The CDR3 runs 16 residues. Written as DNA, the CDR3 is TGTGCCAGCTCTCTCTGGGCCCCCTCGAACACCGGGGAGCTGTTTTTT. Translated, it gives CASSLWAPSNTGELFF.

The CDR3 region is CASSSGTAGTDTQYF. CDR3 nucleotide sequence: TGTGCCAGCAGCTCCGGGACGGCGGGAACAGATACGCAGTATTTT. The rearrangement joins TRBV7-9 to TRBJ2-3; tentative D call: TRBD2 (6 bases). Germline loops: CDR1 SEHNR, CDR2 FQNEAQ (reference sequence). The CDR3 length is 15 residues. V lost 4 bases to trimming and J lost 3 bases, with 14 bases between them. Drawing the rest from reference TRBV7-9 and TRBJ2-3, the complete variable domain is DTGVSQNPRHKITKRGQNVTFRCDPISEHNRLYWYRQTLGQGPEFLTYFQNEAQLEKSRLLSDRFSAERPKGSFSTLEIQRTEQGDSAMYLCASSSGTAGTDTQYFGPGTRLTVL.

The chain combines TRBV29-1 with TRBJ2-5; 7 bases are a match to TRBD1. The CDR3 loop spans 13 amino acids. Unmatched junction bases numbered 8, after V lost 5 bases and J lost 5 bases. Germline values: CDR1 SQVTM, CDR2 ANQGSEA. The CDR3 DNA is TGCAGCGTTTCGACAGGGAGAAGGGAGACCCAGTACTTC. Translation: CSVSTGRRETQYF.

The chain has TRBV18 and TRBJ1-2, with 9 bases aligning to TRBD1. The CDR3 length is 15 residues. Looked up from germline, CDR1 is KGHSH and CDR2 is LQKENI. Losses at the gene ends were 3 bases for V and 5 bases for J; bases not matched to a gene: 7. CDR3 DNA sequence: TGTGCCAGCTCACCTGGACAGGGGATGAAGTATGGCTACACCTTC. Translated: CASSPGQGMKYGYTF.

DNA of the CDR3: TGCGCCAGCAGCTTAGGAGGACAGGAGACCGGGGAGCTGTTTTTT. Encoded protein: CASSLGGQETGELFF. The chain is built from TRBV5-1 and TRBJ2-2; 7 bases align to TRBD1. V lost 2 bases and J lost 5; bases outside the gene matches: 6. The CDR3 runs to 15 residues. In germline, CDR1 is SGHRS, CDR2 YFSETQ. Looking up the rest from reference TRBV5-1 and TRBJ2-2 gives the full variable domain: KAGVTQTPRYLIKTRGQQVTLSCSPISGHRSVSWYQQTPGQGLQFLFEYFSETQRNKGNFPGRFSGRQFSNSRSEMNVSTLELGDSALYLCASSLGGQETGELFFGEGSRLTVL.

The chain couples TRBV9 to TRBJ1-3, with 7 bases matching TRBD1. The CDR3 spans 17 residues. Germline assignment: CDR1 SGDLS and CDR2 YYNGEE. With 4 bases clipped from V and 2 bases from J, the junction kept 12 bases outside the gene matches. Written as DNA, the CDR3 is TGTGCCAGCAGCTTCGGCGGGGGGCAGGGGGCTGGAAACACCATATATTTT. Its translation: CASSFGGGQGAGNTIYF.

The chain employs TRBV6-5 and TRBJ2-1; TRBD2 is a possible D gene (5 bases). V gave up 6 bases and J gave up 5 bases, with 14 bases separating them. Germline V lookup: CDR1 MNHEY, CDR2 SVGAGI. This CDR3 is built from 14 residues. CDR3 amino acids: CASSLGLENNEQFF. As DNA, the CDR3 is TGTGCCAGCAGCTTAGGACTGGAGAACAATGAGCAGTTCTTC.

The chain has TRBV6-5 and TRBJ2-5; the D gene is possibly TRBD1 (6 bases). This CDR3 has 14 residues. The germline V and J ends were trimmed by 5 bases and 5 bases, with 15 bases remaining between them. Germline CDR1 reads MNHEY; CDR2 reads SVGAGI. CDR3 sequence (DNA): TGTGCCAGCAGTCGACAGGTTGAAGGGGAGACCCAGTACTTC. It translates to CASSRQVEGETQYF.

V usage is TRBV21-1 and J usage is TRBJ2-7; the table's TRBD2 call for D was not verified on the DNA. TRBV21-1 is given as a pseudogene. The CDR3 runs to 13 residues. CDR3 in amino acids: CASSKAGGAGKYF. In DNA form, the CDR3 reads TGTGCCAGCAGCAAAGCGGGAGGGGCGGGTAAGTACTTC.

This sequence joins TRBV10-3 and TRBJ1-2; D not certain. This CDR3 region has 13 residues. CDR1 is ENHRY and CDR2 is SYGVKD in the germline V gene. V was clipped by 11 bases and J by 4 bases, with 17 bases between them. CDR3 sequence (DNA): TGTGCCTCCGGAGCAGACCCAAGCTATGGCTACACCTTC. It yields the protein CASGADPSYGYTF.

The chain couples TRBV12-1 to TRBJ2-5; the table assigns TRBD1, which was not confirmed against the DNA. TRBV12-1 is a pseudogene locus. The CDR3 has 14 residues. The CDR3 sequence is CASSFGQRRETQYF. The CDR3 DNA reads TGTGCCAGCAGCTTCGGACAGAGGAGGGAGACCCAGTACTTC.

CDR3 residues: CASSLAGTGQGYTF. In DNA, the CDR3 is TGCGCCAGCAGCTTGGCCGGAACAGGGCAAGGCTACACCTTC. The chain employs TRBV5-1 and TRBJ1-2; possibly TRBD1 for D (6 bases). The CDR3 totals 14 residues. The ends were cut back, 0 bases at V and 8 bases at J, with 14 bases in the middle. Germline CDR1 SGHRS, CDR2 YFSETQ.

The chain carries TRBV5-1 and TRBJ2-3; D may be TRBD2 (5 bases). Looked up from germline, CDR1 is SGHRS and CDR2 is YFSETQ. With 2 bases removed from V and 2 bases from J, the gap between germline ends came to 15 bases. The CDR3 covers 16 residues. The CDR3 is CASSLLPGSHTDTQYF. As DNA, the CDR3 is TGCGCCAGCAGCTTACTACCGGGATCCCACACAGATACGCAGTATTTT.

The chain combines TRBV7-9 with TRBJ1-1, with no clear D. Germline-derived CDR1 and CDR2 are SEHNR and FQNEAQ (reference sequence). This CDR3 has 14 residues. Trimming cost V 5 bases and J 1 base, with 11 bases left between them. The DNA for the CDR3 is TGTGCCAGCAGCCCGAGGCTGGGGAACACTGAAGCTTTCTTT. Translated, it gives CASSPRLGNTEAFF.

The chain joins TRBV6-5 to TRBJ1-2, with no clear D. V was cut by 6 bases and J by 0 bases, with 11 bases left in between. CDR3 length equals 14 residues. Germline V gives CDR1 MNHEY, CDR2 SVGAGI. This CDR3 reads CASSSRGTNYGYTF. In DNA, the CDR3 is TGTGCCAGCAGCTCTCGGGGAACTAACTATGGCTACACCTTC.

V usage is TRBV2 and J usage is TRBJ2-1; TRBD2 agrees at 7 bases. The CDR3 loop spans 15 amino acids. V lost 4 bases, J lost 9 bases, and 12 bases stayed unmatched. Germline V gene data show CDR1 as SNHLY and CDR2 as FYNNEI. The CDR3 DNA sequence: TGTGCCAGCAGTGGGGAGGGGTTATATGGAGGTGAGCAGTTCTTC. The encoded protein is CASSGEGLYGGEQFF.

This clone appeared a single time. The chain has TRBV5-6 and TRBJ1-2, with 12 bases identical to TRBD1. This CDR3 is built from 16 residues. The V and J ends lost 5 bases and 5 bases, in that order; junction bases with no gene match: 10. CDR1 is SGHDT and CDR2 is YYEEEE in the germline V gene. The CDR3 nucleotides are TGTGCCAGCAGGCGGGACAGGGGGCCATACTTGTATGGCTACACCTTC. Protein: CASRRDRGPYLYGYTF.

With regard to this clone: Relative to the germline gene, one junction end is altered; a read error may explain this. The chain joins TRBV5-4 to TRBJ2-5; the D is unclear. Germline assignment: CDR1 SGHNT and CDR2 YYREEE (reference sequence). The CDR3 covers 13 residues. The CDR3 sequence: CASSLSPQESQYF. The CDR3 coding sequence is TGTGCCAGCAGCTTGAGTCCGCAAGAGTCCCAGTACTTC.

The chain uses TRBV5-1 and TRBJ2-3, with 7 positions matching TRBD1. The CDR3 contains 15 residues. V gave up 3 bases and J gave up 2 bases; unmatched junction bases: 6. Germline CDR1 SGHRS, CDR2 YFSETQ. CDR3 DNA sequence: TGCGCCAGCAGCTCATTGGGGACAGCCACAGATACGCAGTATTTT. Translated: CASSSLGTATDTQYF.